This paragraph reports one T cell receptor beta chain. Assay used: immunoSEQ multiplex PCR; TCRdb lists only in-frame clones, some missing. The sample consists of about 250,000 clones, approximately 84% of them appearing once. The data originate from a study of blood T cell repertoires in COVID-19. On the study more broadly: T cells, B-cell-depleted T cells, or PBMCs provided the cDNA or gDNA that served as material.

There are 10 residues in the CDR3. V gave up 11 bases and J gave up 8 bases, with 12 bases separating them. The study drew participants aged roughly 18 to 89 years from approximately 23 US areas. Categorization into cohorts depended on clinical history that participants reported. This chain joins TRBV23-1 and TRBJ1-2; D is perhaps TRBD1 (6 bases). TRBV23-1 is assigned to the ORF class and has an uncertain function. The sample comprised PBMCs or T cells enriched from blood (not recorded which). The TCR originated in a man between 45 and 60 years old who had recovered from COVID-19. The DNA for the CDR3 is TGCGCCCCGTACAGGGACGGCTACACCTTC. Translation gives CAPYRDGYTF.